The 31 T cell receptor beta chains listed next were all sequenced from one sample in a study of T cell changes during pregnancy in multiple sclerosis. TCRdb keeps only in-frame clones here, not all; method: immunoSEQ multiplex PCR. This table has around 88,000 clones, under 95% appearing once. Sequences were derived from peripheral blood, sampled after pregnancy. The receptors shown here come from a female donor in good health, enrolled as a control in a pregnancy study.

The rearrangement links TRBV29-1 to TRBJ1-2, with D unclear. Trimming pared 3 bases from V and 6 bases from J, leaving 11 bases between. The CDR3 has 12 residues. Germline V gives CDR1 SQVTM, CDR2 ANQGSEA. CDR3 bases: TGCAGCGTTGATGATCCCGGAGATGGCTACACCTTC. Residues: CSVDDPGDGYTF.

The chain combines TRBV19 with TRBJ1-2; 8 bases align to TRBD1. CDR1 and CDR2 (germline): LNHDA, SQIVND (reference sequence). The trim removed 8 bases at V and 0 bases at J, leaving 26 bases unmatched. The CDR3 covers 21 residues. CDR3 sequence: CASDPTGQATGGNDPNYGYTF. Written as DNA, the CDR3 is TGTGCCAGTGATCCGACGGGACAGGCAACGGGGGGAAACGACCCTAACTATGGCTACACCTTC. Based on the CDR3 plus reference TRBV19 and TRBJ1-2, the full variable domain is DGGITQSPKYLFRKEGQNVTLSCEQNLNHDAMYWYRQDPGQGLRLIYYSQIVNDFQKGDIAEGYSVSREKKESFPLTVTSAQKNPTAFYLCASDPTGQATGGNDPNYGYTFGSGTRLTVV.

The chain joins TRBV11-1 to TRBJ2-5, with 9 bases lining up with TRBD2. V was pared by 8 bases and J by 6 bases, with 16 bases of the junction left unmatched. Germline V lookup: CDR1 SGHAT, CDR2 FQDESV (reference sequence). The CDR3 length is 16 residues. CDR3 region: CASSPFPSGVEKTQYF. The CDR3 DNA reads TGTGCCAGCTCCCCCTTCCCTAGCGGGGTCGAGAAGACCCAGTACTTC.

The CDR3 sequence: CAWSVSLTRGETQYF. In DNA, the CDR3 is TGTGCCTGGAGTGTCTCGCTGACTCGGGGAGAGACCCAGTACTTC. This chain links TRBV30 with TRBJ2-5; D possibly corresponds to TRBD2 (5 bases). Trimming removed 0 bases at V and 4 bases at J, with 15 bases between. CDR1 is GTSNPN, CDR2 SVGIG, per germline (reference sequence). The CDR3 runs 15 residues.

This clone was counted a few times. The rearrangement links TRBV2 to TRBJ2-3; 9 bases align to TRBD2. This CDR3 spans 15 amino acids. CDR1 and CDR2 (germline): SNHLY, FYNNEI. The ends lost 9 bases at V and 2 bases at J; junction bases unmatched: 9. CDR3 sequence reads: CARGGAGGPTDTQYF. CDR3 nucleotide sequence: TGTGCCAGGGGAGGAGCGGGAGGACCCACAGATACGCAGTATTTT. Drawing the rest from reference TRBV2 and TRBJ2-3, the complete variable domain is EPEVTQTPSHQVTQMGQEVILRCVPISNHLYFYWYRQILGQKVEFLVSFYNNEISEKSEIFDDQFSVERPDGSNFTLKIRSTKLEDSAMYFCARGGAGGPTDTQYFGPGTRLTVL.

The CDR3 is CASSEASNSPLHF. For the CDR3, the DNA is TGTGCCAGCAGTGAAGCCAGTAATTCACCCCTCCACTTT. The chain uses TRBV6-1 and TRBJ1-6; D remains ambiguous. This CDR3 comprises 13 residues. V was cut by 0 bases and J by 6 bases, with 3 bases left in between. The germline V gene has CDR1 MNHNS and CDR2 SASEGT.

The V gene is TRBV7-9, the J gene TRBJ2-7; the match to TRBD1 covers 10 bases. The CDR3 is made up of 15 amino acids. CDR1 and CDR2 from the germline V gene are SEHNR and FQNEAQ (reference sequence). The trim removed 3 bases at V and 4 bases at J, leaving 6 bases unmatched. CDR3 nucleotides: TGTGCCAGCAGCTTGGGACAGGGGAAGGTGTACGAGCAGTACTTC. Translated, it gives CASSLGQGKVYEQYF.

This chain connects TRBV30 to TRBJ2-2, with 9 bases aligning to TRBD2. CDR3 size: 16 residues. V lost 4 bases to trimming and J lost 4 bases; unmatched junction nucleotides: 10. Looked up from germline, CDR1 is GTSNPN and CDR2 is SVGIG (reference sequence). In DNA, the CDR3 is TGTGCCTGGAACCCTTTTAGCGGGGGTATCACCGGGGAGCTGTTTTTT. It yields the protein CAWNPFSGGITGELFF.

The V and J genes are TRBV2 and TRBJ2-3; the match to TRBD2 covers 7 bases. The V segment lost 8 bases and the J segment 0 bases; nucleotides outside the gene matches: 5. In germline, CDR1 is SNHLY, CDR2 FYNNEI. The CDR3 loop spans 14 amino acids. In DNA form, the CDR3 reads TGTGCCAGCGGGGCTAGCGGTAGCACAGATACGCAGTATTTT. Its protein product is CASGASGSTDTQYF.

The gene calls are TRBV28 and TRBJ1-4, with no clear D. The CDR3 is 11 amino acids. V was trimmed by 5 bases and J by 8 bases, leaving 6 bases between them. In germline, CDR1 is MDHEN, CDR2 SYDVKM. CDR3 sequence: CASSTREKLFF. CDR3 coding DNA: TGTGCCAGCAGTACGAGGGAAAAACTGTTTTTT.

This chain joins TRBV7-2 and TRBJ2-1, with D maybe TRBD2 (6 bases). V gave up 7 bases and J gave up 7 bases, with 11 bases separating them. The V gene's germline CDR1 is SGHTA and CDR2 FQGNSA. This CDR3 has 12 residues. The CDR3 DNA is TGTGCCAGCAACTGGGGGGTGAATGAGCAGTTCTTC. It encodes CASNWGVNEQFF. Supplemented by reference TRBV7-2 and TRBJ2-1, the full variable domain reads GAGVSQSPSNKVTEKGKDVELRCDPISGHTALYWYRQSLGQGLEFLIYFQGNSAPDKSGLPSDRFSAERTGGSVSTLTIQRTQQEDSAVYLCASNWGVNEQFFGPGTRLTVL.

CDR3 residues: CASKGPGAVDQPQHF. The CDR3, as DNA: TGTGCCAGCAAAGGTCCAGGGGCAGTCGATCAGCCCCAGCATTTT. The V call is TRBV6-6, the J call TRBJ1-5; D might be TRBD1 (6 bases). The CDR3 is 15 residues long. The germline V gene has CDR1 MNHNY and CDR2 SVGAGI (reference sequence). V shed 7 bases and J shed 5 bases, with 18 bases lying between them.

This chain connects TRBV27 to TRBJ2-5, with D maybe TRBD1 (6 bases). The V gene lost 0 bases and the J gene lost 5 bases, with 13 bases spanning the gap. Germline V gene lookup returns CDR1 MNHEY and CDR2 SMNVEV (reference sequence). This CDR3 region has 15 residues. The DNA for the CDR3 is TGTGCCAGCAGTTTATCGGCAGGGGTGGGGGAGACCCAGTACTTC. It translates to CASSLSAGVGETQYF.

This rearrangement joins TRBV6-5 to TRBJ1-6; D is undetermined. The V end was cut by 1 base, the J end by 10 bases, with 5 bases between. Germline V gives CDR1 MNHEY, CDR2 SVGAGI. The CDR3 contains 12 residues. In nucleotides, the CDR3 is TGTGCCAGCAGTTACTACAGCTCACCCCTCCACTTT. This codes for CASSYYSSPLHF.

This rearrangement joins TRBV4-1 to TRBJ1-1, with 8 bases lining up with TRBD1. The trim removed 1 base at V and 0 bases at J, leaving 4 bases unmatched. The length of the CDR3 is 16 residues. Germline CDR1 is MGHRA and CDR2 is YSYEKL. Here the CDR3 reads CASSQGTGLLNTEAFF. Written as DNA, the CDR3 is TGCGCCAGCAGCCAAGGGACAGGGTTATTGAACACTGAAGCTTTCTTT.

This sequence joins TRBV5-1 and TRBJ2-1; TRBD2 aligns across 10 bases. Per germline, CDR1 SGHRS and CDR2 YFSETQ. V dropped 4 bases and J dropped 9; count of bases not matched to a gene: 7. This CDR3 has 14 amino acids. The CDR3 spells CASSVASGSREQFF. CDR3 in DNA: TGCGCCAGCAGCGTAGCTAGCGGGAGTCGTGAGCAGTTCTTC.

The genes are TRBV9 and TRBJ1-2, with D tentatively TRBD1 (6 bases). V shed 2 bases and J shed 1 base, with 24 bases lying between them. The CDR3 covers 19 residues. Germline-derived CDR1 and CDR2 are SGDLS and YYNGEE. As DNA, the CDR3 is TGTGCCAGCAGCGTCACAGCAGGGGATCTCCCCCTAGATAACTATGGCTACACCTTC. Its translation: CASSVTAGDLPLDNYGYTF.

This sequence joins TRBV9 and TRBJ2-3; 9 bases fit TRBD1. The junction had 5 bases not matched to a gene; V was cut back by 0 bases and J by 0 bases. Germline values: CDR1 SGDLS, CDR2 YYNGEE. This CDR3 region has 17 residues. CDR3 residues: CASSVGTGAPSTDTQYF. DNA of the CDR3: TGTGCCAGCAGCGTAGGGACAGGGGCGCCAAGCACAGATACGCAGTATTTT.

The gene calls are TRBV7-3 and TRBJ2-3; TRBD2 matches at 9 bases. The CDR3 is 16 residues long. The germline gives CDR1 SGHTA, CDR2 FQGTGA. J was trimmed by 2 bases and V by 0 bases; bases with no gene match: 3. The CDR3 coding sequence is TGTGCCAGCAGCTTAACTAGCGGGGGATTCACAGATACGCAGTATTTT. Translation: CASSLTSGGFTDTQYF.

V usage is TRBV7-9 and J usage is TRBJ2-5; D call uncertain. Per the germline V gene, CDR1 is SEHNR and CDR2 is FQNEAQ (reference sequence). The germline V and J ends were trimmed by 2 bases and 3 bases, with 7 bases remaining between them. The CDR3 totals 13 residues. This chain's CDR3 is CASSLFPKETQYF. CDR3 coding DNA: TGTGCCAGCAGCTTATTTCCAAAAGAGACCCAGTACTTC.

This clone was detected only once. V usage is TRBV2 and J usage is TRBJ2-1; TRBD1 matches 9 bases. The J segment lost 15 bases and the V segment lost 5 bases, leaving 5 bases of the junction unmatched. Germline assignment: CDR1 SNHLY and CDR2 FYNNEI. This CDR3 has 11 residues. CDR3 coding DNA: TGTGCCAGCAGTCCGGACAGGGGAAGGTTCTTC. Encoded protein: CASSPDRGRFF.

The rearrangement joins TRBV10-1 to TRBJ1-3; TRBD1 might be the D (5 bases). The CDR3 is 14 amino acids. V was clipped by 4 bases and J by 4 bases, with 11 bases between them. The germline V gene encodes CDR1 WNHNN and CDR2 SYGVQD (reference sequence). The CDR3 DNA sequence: TGCGCCAGCAGTGGACAGAGAGAAGGAAACACCATATATTTT. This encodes CASSGQREGNTIYF.

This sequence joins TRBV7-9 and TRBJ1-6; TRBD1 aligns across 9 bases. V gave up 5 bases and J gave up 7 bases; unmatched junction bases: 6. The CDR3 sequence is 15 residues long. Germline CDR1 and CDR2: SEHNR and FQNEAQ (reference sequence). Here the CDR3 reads CASSPGQGQNSPLHF. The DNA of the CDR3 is TGTGCCAGCAGCCCCGGACAGGGGCAGAATTCACCCCTCCACTTT.

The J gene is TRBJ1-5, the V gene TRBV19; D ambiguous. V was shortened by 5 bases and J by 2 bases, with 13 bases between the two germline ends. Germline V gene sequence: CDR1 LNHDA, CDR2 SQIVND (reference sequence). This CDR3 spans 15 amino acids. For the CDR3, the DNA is TGTGCCAGTAGTCCCCATCGGGGAGGCAATCAGCCCCAGCATTTT. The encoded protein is CASSPHRGGNQPQHF.

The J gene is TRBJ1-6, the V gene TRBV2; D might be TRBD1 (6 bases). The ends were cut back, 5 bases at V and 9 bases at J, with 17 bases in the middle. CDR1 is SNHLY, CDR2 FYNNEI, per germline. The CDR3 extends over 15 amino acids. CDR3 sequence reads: CASSTPGDKGSPLHF. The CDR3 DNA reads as TGTGCCAGCAGTACCCCAGGGGATAAGGGTTCACCCCTCCACTTT.

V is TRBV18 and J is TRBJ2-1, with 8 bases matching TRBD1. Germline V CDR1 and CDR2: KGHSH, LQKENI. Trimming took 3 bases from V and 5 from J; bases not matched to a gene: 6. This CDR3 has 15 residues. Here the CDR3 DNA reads TGTGCCAGCTCACCTGGACAGGGAGGACACAATGAGCAGTTCTTC. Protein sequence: CASSPGQGGHNEQFF.

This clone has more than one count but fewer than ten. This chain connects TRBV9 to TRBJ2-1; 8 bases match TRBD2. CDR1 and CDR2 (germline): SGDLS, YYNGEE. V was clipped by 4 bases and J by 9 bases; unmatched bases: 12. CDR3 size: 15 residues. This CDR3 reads CASSISGLDASEQFF. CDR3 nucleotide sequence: TGTGCCAGCAGCATCTCGGGACTAGACGCAAGTGAGCAGTTCTTC.

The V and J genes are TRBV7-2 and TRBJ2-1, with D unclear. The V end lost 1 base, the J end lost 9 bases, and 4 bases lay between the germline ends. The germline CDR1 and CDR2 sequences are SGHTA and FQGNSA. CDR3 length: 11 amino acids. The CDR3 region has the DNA TGTGCCAGCAGCTTAGTGAGTGAGCAGTTCTTC. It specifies CASSLVSEQFF.

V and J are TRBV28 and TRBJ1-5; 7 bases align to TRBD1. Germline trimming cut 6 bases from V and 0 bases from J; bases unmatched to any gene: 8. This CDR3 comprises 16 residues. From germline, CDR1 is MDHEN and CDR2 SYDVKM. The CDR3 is CASSFEGATSNQPQHF. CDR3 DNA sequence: TGTGCCAGCAGCTTCGAGGGGGCGACTAGCAATCAGCCCCAGCATTTT.

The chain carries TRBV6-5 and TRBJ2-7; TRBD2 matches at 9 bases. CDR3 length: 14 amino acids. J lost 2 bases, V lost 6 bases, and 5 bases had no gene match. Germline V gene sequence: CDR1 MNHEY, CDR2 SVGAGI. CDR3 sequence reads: CASRSGGPAYEQYF. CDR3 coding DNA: TGTGCCAGCAGGAGCGGGGGGCCCGCCTACGAGCAGTACTTC.

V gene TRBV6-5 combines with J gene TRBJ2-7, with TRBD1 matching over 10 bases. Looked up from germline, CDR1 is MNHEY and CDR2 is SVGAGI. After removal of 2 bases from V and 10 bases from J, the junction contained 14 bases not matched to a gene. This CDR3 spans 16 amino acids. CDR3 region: CASSYGRGTGDPQQYF. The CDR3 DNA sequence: TGTGCCAGCAGTTACGGACGGGGGACAGGGGACCCACAACAGTACTTC.